Listed below are T cell receptor beta chains from one sample, sequenced in a study of blood T cell repertoires in COVID-19. Clones were sequenced by immunoSEQ multiplex PCR, and TCRdb holds only the in-frame ones, with some missing. The repertoire holds roughly 230,000 clones, with approximately 83% as singletons. The sample taken for sequencing was PBMCs or T cells enriched from blood (not recorded which). The source is a woman aged 60-75 years who had recovered from COVID-19. CDR3s include the opening cysteine and the closing phenylalanine or tryptophan. D genes are given only for firm matches. A clone size is listed for some rows: how often the clone was seen (once, few, many), or a class if it is expanded.

J gene | D gene | clone size | V gene | CDR3 protein | CDR3 DNA
TRBJ2-5 | . | . | TRBV12-5 | CASGLAGRLETQYF | TGTGCTAGTGGTTTGGCAGGGCGGTTGGAGACCCAGTACTTC
TRBJ2-5 | TRBD1 | . | TRBV18 | CASSQQTGYQETQYF | TGTGCCAGCTCACAACAGACAGGGTACCAAGAGACCCAGTACTTC
TRBJ2-2 | . | . | TRBV5-1 | CASSFGGNAGELFF | TGCGCCAGCAGCTTCGGGGGTAACGCCGGGGAGCTGTTTTTT
TRBJ2-7 | . | . | TRBV5-4 | CASSSLTGHEQYF | TGTGCCAGCAGCTCCCTTACAGGGCACGAGCAGTACTTC
TRBJ2-2 | TRBD1 | . | TRBV24-1 | CATSVVDRITGELFF | TGTGCCACCAGTGTCGTGGACAGGATCACCGGGGAGCTGTTTTTT
TRBJ1-2 | TRBD1 | . | TRBV10-3 | CAISDARTGRNYGYTF | TGTGCCATCAGTGACGCAAGGACAGGACGAAACTATGGCTACACCTTC
TRBJ2-1 | TRBD2 | . | TRBV7-3 | CASSSGGADYNEQFF | TGTGCCAGCAGTAGCGGGGGGGCCGACTACAATGAGCAGTTCTTC
TRBJ2-7 | . | once | TRBV5-1 | CASSLIGGPPEYF | TGCGCCAGCAGCTTGATTGGGGGCCCCCCGGAGTACTTC
TRBJ1-4 | . | . | TRBV5-4 | CASSRRAGQDRREKLFF | TGTGCCAGCAGCAGGAGGGCAGGGCAGGACCGAAGGGAAAAACTGTTTTTT
TRBJ1-2 | TRBD1 | . | TRBV9 | CASSPTGGKGYTF | TGTGCCAGCAGCCCCACAGGGGGCAAGGGCTACACCTTC
TRBJ1-5 | . | . | TRBV11-2 | CASSYGPGRFGDQPQHF | TGTGCCAGCAGCTATGGGCCGGGGAGGTTCGGGGATCAGCCCCAGCATTTT
TRBJ1-1 | TRBD1 | . | TRBV19 | CASSSWDRLNTEAFF | TGTGCCAGTAGTTCCTGGGACAGATTGAACACTGAAGCTTTCTTT
TRBJ1-4 | . | . | TRBV12-3/TRBV12-4 | CASSLVSEKLFF | TGTGCCAGCAGTTTAGTTAGTGAAAAACTGTTTTTT
TRBJ2-7 | TRBD1 | . | TRBV7-2 | CASSAGTGSYEQYF | TGTGCCAGCAGTGCCGGGACAGGGTCCTACGAGCAGTACTTC
TRBJ2-3 | . | . | TRBV11-2 | CASSRGMGPDTQYF | TGTGCCAGCAGCCGAGGGATGGGCCCAGATACGCAGTATTTT
TRBJ2-7 | TRBD2 | . | TRBV5-4 | CASSFDPSGLYEQYF | TGTGCCAGCAGCTTTGATCCTAGCGGTTTATACGAGCAGTACTTC
TRBJ1-4 | . | . | TRBV5-1 | CASSLNPAQEKLFF | TGCGCCAGCAGCTTGAATCCCGCACAGGAAAAACTGTTTTTT
TRBJ1-2 | TRBD1 | . | TRBV29-1 | CSARTGSYVGYTF | TGCAGCGCTAGGACAGGGTCCTATGTAGGCTACACCTTC
TRBJ2-3 | TRBD2 | . | TRBV6-6 | CSSSHGGTLPGLDNADTQYF | TGTTCCAGCAGCCACGGGGGAACTTTACCGGGACTAGATAATGCAGATACGCAGTATTTT
TRBJ2-7 | . | once | TRBV29-1 | CSASVVSYEQYF | TGCAGCGCCTCGGTAGTTTCCTACGAGCAGTACTTC
TRBJ2-7 | TRBD2 | . | TRBV4-2 | CASSQEYAGGRYEQYF | TGTGCCAGCAGCCAAGAATATGCGGGGGGCCGTTACGAGCAGTACTTC
TRBJ1-2 | . | . | TRBV7-2 | CASSLAGGNYGYTF | TGTGCCAGCAGCCTAGCCGGGGGGAACTATGGCTACACCTTC
TRBJ2-5 | . | . | TRBV7-2 | CASSLGGTNQETQYF | TGTGCCAGCAGCTTAGGAGGGACAAACCAAGAGACCCAGTACTTC
TRBJ2-1 | . | . | TRBV3-1/TRBV3-2 | CASSQDPSLVYNEQFF | TGTGCCAGCAGCCAAGATCCCAGTCTAGTATACAATGAGCAGTTCTTC
TRBJ1-1 | . | . | TRBV5-1 | CASSAGGGGLEAFF | TGCGCCAGCAGCGCGGGGGGCGGGGGCCTTGAAGCTTTCTTT
TRBJ2-7 | TRBD1 | . | TRBV5-1 | CASSLDGTGGFEQYF | TGCGCCAGCAGCTTGGATGGGACAGGGGGATTTGAGCAGTACTTC
TRBJ1-2 | TRBD1 | . | TRBV4-2 | CASRETGSNYGYTF | TGTGCCAGCAGGGAGACAGGGTCTAACTATGGCTACACCTTC
TRBJ1-6 | . | . | TRBV27 | CASSTQTVRNSPLHF | TGTGCCAGCAGTACCCAGACAGTACGTAATTCACCCCTCCACTTT
TRBJ1-2 | . | . | TRBV6-5 | CASSYRLGRYGYTF | TGTGCCAGCAGTTACCGGCTGGGGAGGTATGGCTACACCTTC
TRBJ2-2 | TRBD2 | . | TRBV5-4 | CASSLGLAANTGELFF | TGTGCCAGCAGCTTGGGGCTAGCGGCGAACACCGGGGAGCTGTTTTTT
TRBJ2-5 | TRBD2 | . | TRBV6-5 | CASKMGLAVETQYF | TGTGCCAGCAAAATGGGACTAGCGGTCGAGACCCAGTACTTC
TRBJ2-7 | . | . | TRBV11-2 | CASSLDGPERGFQSF | TGTGCCAGCAGCTTAGATGGACCCGAACGAGGGTTTCAGTCCTTC
TRBJ2-5 | . | . | TRBV11-1 | CASSFSGQETQYF | TGTGCCAGCAGCTTCTCGGGACAAGAGACCCAGTACTTC
TRBJ1-6 | TRBD1 | . | TRBV18 | CASSRTGTGNNSPLHF | TGTGCCAGCTCACGGACCGGGACAGGGAATAATTCACCCCTCCACTTT
TRBJ2-7 | . | . | TRBV29-1 | CSVEVGQGTEEYF | .
TRBJ2-1 | . | . | TRBV6-1 | CASSEFWQGALNEQFF | TGTGCCAGCAGTGAATTTTGGCAGGGTGCCCTCAATGAGCAGTTCTTC
TRBJ1-3 | . | many | TRBV3-1/TRBV3-2 | CASSHRPSRGTNTIYF | TGTGCCAGCAGCCACCGGCCGAGTCGGGGGACAAACACCATATATTTT
TRBJ1-5 | . | . | TRBV11-2 | CASSFDSFGKPQHF | TGTGCCAGCAGCTTTGACAGTTTTGGGAAGCCCCAGCATTTT
TRBJ1-2 | . | . | TRBV6-5 | CASSHPGGYGYTF | TGTGCCAGCAGTCATCCGGGGGGCTATGGCTACACCTTC
TRBJ2-7 | . | . | TRBV5-1 | CASSLGTASQGSYEQYF | TGCGCCAGCAGCTTGGGGACGGCTTCCCAGGGGAGCTACGAGCAGTACTTC
TRBJ1-1 | . | . | TRBV7-9 | CASTELRAHTEAFF | TGTGCCAGCACCGAACTCAGGGCGCACACTGAAGCTTTCTTT